This passage covers 22 T cell receptor beta chains from one sample sequenced in a study of PD-1 blockade in mismatch repair-deficient tumors. This table comes from immunoSEQ multiplex PCR, and its TCRdb copy is limited to in-frame clones, with some not included. The table lists tens of thousands of clones, 70% to 90% of them singletons. Specimen: peripheral blood, collected 44 weeks after starting pembrolizumab. These receptors came from an adult with mismatch repair-deficient cancer.

CDR3: CARSKSTKRDRGLSGTDTQYF. For the CDR3, the DNA is TGTGCCAGGAGTAAAAGTACCAAAAGGGACAGGGGGTTATCGGGCACAGATACGCAGTATTTT. The chain joins TRBV27 to TRBJ2-3, with 11 positions matching TRBD1. CDR1 and CDR2 (germline): MNHEY, SMNVEV (reference sequence). There are 21 residues in the CDR3. J lost 1 base, V lost 9 bases, and 24 bases had no gene match.

V gene TRBV7-9 combines with J gene TRBJ2-7, with D unresolved. The V gene's germline CDR1 is SEHNR and CDR2 FQNEAQ (reference sequence). CDR3 length equals 13 residues. V shed 4 bases and J shed 3 bases, with 10 bases lying between them. CDR3 loop: CASSSSQDYEQYF. CDR3 in DNA: TGTGCCAGCAGCTCCTCCCAAGACTACGAGCAGTACTTC.

This chain links TRBV6-5 with TRBJ2-4, with TRBD2 matching 8 bases. There are 16 residues in the CDR3. Trimming took 2 bases from V and 2 from J; bases not matched to a gene: 5. Germline loops: CDR1 MNHEY, CDR2 SVGAGI. CDR3 nucleotides: TGTGCCAGCAGTTACACCGCGGGAGGAACCAAAAACATTCAGTACTTC. Amino acid sequence: CASSYTAGGTKNIQYF.

The chain uses TRBV18 and TRBJ2-2; D tentatively fits TRBD1 or TRBD2 (6 bases each). Trimming pared 5 bases from V and 6 bases from J, leaving 13 bases between. CDR1 is KGHSH and CDR2 is LQKENI in the germline V gene. The CDR3 has 14 amino acids. CDR3 sequence (DNA): TGTGCCAGCTCAAGCGGAGGGGGATCCGGGGAGCTGTTTTTT. Protein sequence: CASSSGGGSGELFF.

The count of this clone is one. The CDR3, as DNA: TGTGCCAGCAGCCCCATAAGGGACAGGATGAGGGAGCAGTACTTC. It codes for CASSPIRDRMREQYF. This chain joins TRBV11-3 and TRBJ2-7; TRBD1 matches 8 bases. CDR1 is SGHNT and CDR2 is YENEEA in the germline V gene. Trimming cost V 5 bases and J 7 bases; bases outside gene matches: 13. The CDR3 loop spans 15 amino acids.

The chain uses TRBV10-3 and TRBJ1-5; the D gene is possibly TRBD1 (6 bases). Germline loops: CDR1 ENHRY, CDR2 SYGVKD. CDR3 size: 13 residues. V was cut by 6 bases and J by 1 base, with 7 bases left in between. The CDR3: CAIRGQSNQPQHF. In nucleotides, the CDR3 is TGTGCCATCAGAGGACAGAGCAATCAGCCCCAGCATTTT.

This rearrangement joins TRBV25-1 to TRBJ2-1; D gene ambiguous. The V gene's germline CDR1 is MGHDK and CDR2 SYGVNS. Trimming stripped 5 bases from V and 7 bases from J, with 6 bases between. The CDR3 spans 11 residues. Here the CDR3 reads CASSPGNEQFF. For the CDR3, the DNA is TGTGCCAGCAGTCCCGGGAATGAGCAGTTCTTC. Complete variable domain (other parts from reference TRBV25-1 and TRBJ2-1): EADIYQTPRYLVIGTGKKITLECSQTMGHDKMYWYQQDPGMELHLIHYSYGVNSTEKGDLSSESTVSRIRTEHFPLTLESARPSHTSQYLCASSPGNEQFFGPGTRLTVL.

Only one count was recorded for this clone. The chain employs TRBV9 and TRBJ2-3; D is uncertain. V was trimmed by 0 bases and J by 5 bases, leaving 7 bases between them. CDR3 length: 13 residues. From germline, CDR1 is SGDLS and CDR2 YYNGEE. CDR3 nucleotides: TGTGCCAGCAGCGTAGTCGATCTAGATACGCAGTATTTT. It encodes CASSVVDLDTQYF.

The chain couples TRBV19 to TRBJ1-3; no clear D. V was pared by 7 bases and J by 2 bases, with 12 bases between. Per the germline V gene, CDR1 is LNHDA and CDR2 is SQIVND (reference sequence). CDR3 length equals 14 residues. CDR3 region: CASTHPDTGNTIYF. CDR3 nucleotide sequence: TGTGCCAGTACCCACCCGGATACTGGAAACACCATATATTTT.

This clone was detected once. For the CDR3, the DNA is TGTGCCAGCAGCCCTAGGGGGGGGAACACTGAAGCTTTCTTT. It translates to CASSPRGGNTEAFF. V gene TRBV4-2 combines with J gene TRBJ1-1; the D gene is possibly TRBD1 (6 bases). The CDR3 length is 14 residues. V was clipped by 4 bases and J by 1 base, with 10 bases between them. The germline V gene encodes CDR1 LGHNA and CDR2 YNFKEQ.

In this sample, this clone turned up once. This chain links TRBV5-8 with TRBJ1-2; 12 positions agree with TRBD1. This CDR3 has 17 residues. Germline V gene data show CDR1 as SGHTS and CDR2 as YDEGEE. V lost 1 base and J lost 3; bases outside the gene matches: 7. CDR3 in DNA: TGTGCCAGCAGCTTGCTGTGGGGACAGGGGGCCTACTATGGCTACACCTTC. This translates into CASSLLWGQGAYYGYTF.

The chain combines TRBV11-2 with TRBJ2-5; 7 bases map to TRBD2. CDR3 length equals 13 residues. The V gene end was trimmed by 3 bases and the J gene end by 5 bases; junction bases not matched to a gene: 3. CDR1 is SGHAT and CDR2 is FQNNGV in the germline V gene. The CDR3: CASSFLGRETQYF. The CDR3 DNA reads TGTGCCAGCAGCTTCCTCGGGAGGGAGACCCAGTACTTC.

The V and J genes are TRBV7-9 and TRBJ2-7; the match to TRBD1 covers 9 bases. The germline V gene has CDR1 SEHNR and CDR2 FQNEAQ (reference sequence). The CDR3 runs to 16 residues. After removal of 5 bases from V and 0 bases from J, the junction contained 8 bases not matched to a gene. The CDR3 nucleotides read TGTGCCAGCAGCCCAACGGACAGGGGACCCTCCTACGAGCAGTACTTC. Protein product: CASSPTDRGPSYEQYF.

This clone was counted a few times. J is TRBJ2-7 and V is TRBV6-1; D is unclear. Germline CDR1 is MNHNS and CDR2 is SASEGT. There are 13 residues in the CDR3. Trimming took off 3 bases at V and 6 bases at J, with 12 bases between the two ends. CDR3 amino acids: CASSDFIGIEQYF. CDR3 coding DNA: TGTGCCAGCAGTGACTTTATAGGGATCGAGCAGTACTTC.

V gene TRBV11-2 combines with J gene TRBJ2-7, with D uncertain. CDR1 is SGHAT, CDR2 FQNNGV, per germline. Trimming took off 1 base at V and 2 bases at J, with 9 bases between the two ends. The CDR3 sequence is 14 residues long. The CDR3 region is CASSLGFVAYEQYF. The CDR3 DNA is TGTGCCAGCAGCTTAGGGTTTGTGGCCTACGAGCAGTACTTC.

This chain joins TRBV7-2 and TRBJ2-5; 10 bases match TRBD2. The junction had 6 bases not matched to a gene; V was cut back by 4 bases and J by 4 bases. This CDR3 region has 15 residues. CDR1 and CDR2 (germline): SGHTA, FQGNSA. The CDR3 DNA reads TGTGCCAGCAGCTCGGGACTAGCGTCCGGAGAGACCCAGTACTTC. It translates to CASSSGLASGETQYF.

The chain recombines TRBV2 with TRBJ1-2; D is ambiguous. The V end was cut by 6 bases, the J end by 4 bases, with 15 bases between. The CDR3 runs to 14 residues. The germline CDR1 and CDR2 sequences are SNHLY and FYNNEI. CDR3 region: CASSQLDASYGYTF. CDR3 nucleotides: TGTGCCAGCAGCCAACTGGACGCAAGCTATGGCTACACCTTC. The full variable domain, in which reference TRBV2 and TRBJ1-2 provide the parts outside the CDR3, is EPEVTQTPSHQVTQMGQEVILRCVPISNHLYFYWYRQILGQKVEFLVSFYNNEISEKSEIFDDQFSVERPDGSNFTLKIRSTKLEDSAMYFCASSQLDASYGYTFGSGTRLTVV.

The rearrangement links TRBV7-3 to TRBJ1-1; D is unclear. Germline CDR1 is SGHTA and CDR2 is FQGTGA. V lost 1 base to trimming and J lost 4 bases, with 10 bases between them. CDR3 length: 14 amino acids. CDR3 sequence (DNA): TGTGCCAGCAGCTTAATGCTGTCCGGCACTGAAGCTTTCTTT. Translation: CASSLMLSGTEAFF. Together with reference TRBV7-3 and TRBJ1-1, the CDR3 gives the full variable domain: GAGVSQTPSNKVTEKGKYVELRCDPISGHTALYWYRQSLGQGPEFLIYFQGTGAADDSGLPNDRFFAVRPEGSVSTLKIQRTERGDSAVYLCASSLMLSGTEAFFGQGTRLTVV.

This rearrangement joins TRBV4-3 to TRBJ2-7, with a possible D match to TRBD2 (6 bases). From germline, CDR1 is LGHNA and CDR2 YSLEER. This CDR3 region has 14 residues. Deletions cut 0 bases from V and 0 bases from J, with 6 bases between. The CDR3 sequence is CASSQEAGSYEQYF. CDR3 coding DNA: TGCGCCAGCAGCCAAGAAGCGGGCTCCTACGAGCAGTACTTC.

V and J are TRBV11-2 and TRBJ2-7; TRBD2 matches at 10 bases. The V gene's germline CDR1 is SGHAT and CDR2 FQNNGV. Unmatched junction bases numbered 12, after V lost 1 base and J lost 6 bases. This CDR3 has 17 amino acids. This chain's CDR3 is CASSLALAGDRRGEQYF. The CDR3 DNA sequence: TGTGCCAGCAGCTTAGCGCTAGCGGGAGATCGACGAGGCGAGCAGTACTTC.

The rearrangement joins TRBV27 to TRBJ2-1; D gene unclear. The germline V gene encodes CDR1 MNHEY and CDR2 SMNVEV (reference sequence). The CDR3 spans 14 residues. Trimming left V 7 bases short and J 5 bases short, with 15 bases between. The CDR3 DNA follows: TGTGCCAGCAAGTCCAGCGTCATCCACAATGAGCAGTTCTTC. Protein product: CASKSSVIHNEQFF.

The V and J genes are TRBV2 and TRBJ1-1; unclear D gene. The CDR3 consists of 12 residues. Trimming stripped 3 bases from V and 8 bases from J, with 10 bases between. In germline, CDR1 is SNHLY, CDR2 FYNNEI. CDR3 DNA sequence: TGTGCCAGCAGTGATGGACCGGGAGAAGCTTTCTTT. This gives the protein CASSDGPGEAFF. Combining the CDR3 with reference TRBV2 and TRBJ1-1 gives the whole variable domain EPEVTQTPSHQVTQMGQEVILRCVPISNHLYFYWYRQILGQKVEFLVSFYNNEISEKSEIFDDQFSVERPDGSNFTLKIRSTKLEDSAMYFCASSDGPGEAFFGQGTRLTVV.